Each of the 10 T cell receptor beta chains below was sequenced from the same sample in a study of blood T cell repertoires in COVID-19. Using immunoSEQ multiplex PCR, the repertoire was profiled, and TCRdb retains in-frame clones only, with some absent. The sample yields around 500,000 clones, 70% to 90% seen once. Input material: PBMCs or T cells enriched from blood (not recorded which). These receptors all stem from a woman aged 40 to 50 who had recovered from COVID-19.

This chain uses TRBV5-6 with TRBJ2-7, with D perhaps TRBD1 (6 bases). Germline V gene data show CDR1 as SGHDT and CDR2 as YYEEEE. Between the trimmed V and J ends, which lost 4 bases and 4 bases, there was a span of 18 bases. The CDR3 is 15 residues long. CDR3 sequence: CASSAQGPIGYEQYF. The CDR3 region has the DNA TGTGCCAGCAGCGCACAGGGACCCATTGGGTACGAGCAGTACTTC.

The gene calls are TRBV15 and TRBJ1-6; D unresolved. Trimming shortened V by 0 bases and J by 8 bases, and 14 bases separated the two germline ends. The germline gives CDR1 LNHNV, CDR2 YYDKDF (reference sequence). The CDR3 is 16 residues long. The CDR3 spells CATSRDKAGRHSPLHF. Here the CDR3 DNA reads TGTGCCACCAGCAGAGATAAGGCAGGTCGACATTCACCCCTCCACTTT.

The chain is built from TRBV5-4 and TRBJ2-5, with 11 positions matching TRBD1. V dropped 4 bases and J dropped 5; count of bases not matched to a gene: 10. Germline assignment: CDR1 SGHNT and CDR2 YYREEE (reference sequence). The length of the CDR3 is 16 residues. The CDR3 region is CASSHPGQGGLETQYF. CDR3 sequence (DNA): TGTGCCAGCAGCCATCCGGGACAGGGGGGTCTGGAGACCCAGTACTTC.

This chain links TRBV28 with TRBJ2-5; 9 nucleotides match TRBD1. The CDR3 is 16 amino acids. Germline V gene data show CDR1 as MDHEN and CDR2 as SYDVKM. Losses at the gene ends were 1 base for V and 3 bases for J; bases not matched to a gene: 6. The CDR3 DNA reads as TGTGCCAGCAGTTTATTACCGGGACAGGGAGAAGAGACCCAGTACTTC. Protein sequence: CASSLLPGQGEETQYF.

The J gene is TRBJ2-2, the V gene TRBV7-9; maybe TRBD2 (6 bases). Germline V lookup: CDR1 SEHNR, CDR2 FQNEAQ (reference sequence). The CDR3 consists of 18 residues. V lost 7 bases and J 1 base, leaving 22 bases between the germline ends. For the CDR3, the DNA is TGTGCCAGCATGGAGGGCCGCGGCCGGCTTAAGAACACCGGGGAGCTGTTTTTT. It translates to CASMEGRGRLKNTGELFF.

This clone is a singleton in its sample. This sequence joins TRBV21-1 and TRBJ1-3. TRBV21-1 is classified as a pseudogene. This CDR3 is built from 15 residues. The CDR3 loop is CATISGVIPGNTIYF. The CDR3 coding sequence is TGTGCCACCATTTCGGGGGTCATCCCTGGAAACACCATATATTTT.

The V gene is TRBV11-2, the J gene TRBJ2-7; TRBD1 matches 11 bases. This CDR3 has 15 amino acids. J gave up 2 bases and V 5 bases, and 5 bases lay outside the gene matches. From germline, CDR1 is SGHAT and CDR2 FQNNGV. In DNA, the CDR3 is TGTGCCAGCAGCCGAACGGGACAGGGGGCCTACGAGCAGTACTTC. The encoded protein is CASSRTGQGAYEQYF.

CDR3 nucleotides: TGTGCCAGCAGCTCTCAGGCCGGGGGGGGCCCAAACTATGGCTACACCTTC. It encodes CASSSQAGGGPNYGYTF. The rearrangement links TRBV5-4 to TRBJ1-2; possibly TRBD1 for D (6 bases). Germline CDR1 and CDR2: SGHNT and YYREEE (reference sequence). V was pared by 3 bases and J by 2 bases, with 20 bases between. This CDR3 region has 17 residues.

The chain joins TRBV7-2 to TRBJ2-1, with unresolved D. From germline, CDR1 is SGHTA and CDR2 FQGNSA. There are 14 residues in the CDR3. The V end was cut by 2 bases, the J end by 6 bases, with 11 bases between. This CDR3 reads CASSLRDLRNEQFF. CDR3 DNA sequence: TGTGCCAGCAGCTTACGAGACTTGCGCAATGAGCAGTTCTTC.

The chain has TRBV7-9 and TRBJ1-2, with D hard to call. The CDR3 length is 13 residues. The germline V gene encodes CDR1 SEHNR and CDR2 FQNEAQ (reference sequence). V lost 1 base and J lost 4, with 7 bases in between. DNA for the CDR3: TGTGCCAGCAGCTTAGATGGAGGCTATGGCTACACCTTC. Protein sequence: CASSLDGGYGYTF.